The clone carrying this T cell receptor (beta chain) turned up a few times. What it recognizes is unknown. These data come from a study of beta chain features in type 1 diabetes. Study overall: Roughly 98 million sorted cells were examined across all samples.

Whole-study findings and limits: Type 1 diabetes patients had TCRB CDR3s that were shorter (moderately but significantly so) in all four CD4+ subsets. Insertion counts at VDJ junctions were lower in type 1 diabetes patients, who also showed more deletions there.

V was pared by 0 bases and J by 4 bases, with 10 bases between. The CDR3 extends over 15 amino acids. Per germline, CDR1 GTSNPN and CDR2 SVGIG (reference sequence). The sequenced template was cDNA made from the entire isolated RNA. The assay was immunoSEQ multiplex PCR, and TCRdb's table has in-frame clones only and misses some. The sample consists of 250,000 to 300,000 clones, roughly 25% of them appearing once. The authors sorted CD4+ naive, central memory, regulatory and stem cell-like memory cells via CD45RO/CCR7/CD25/CD127/CD95/CD27. The sequence was collected from a woman between 25 and 40 years old with type 1 diabetes. The chain employs TRBV30 and TRBJ2-6, with D perhaps TRBD2 (6 bases). The sequenced material came from naive CD4+ T cells from blood. The CDR3 protein is CAWSVGGVGANVLTF. The CDR3 DNA follows: TGTGCCTGGAGTGTTGGAGGGGTCGGGGCCAACGTCCTGACTTTC.